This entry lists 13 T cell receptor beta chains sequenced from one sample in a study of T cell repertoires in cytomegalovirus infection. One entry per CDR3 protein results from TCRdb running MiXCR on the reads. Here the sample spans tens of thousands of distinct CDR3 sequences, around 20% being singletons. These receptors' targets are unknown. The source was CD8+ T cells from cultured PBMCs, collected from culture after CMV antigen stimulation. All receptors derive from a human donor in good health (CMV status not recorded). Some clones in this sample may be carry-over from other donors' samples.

CDR3 nucleotide sequence: TGTGCCACCAGAAATACAGGGGTCCCCTACGAGCAGTACTTC. Its translation: CATRNTGVPYEQYF. The gene calls are TRBV15 and TRBJ2-7; the match to TRBD1 covers 7 bases. V shed 6 bases and J 2 bases; nucleotides not matched to a gene: 7. The CDR3 contains 14 residues. The germline gives CDR1 LNHNV, CDR2 YYDKDF (reference sequence).

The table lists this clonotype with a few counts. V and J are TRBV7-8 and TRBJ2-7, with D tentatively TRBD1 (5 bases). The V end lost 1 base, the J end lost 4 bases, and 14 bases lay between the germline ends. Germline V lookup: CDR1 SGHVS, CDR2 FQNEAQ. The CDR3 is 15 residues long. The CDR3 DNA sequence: TGTGCCAGCAGCTTAGAGCAGGGCGTCGCGTACGAGCAGTACTTC. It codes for CASSLEQGVAYEQYF.

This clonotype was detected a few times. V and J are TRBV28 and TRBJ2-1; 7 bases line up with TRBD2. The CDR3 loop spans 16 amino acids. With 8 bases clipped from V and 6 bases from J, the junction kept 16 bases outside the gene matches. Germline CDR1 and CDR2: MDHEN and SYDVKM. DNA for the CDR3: TGTGCCAGCTCCCGGTGGTGGGAGGGCCTCCGCAATGAGCAGTTCTTC. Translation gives CASSRWWEGLRNEQFF.

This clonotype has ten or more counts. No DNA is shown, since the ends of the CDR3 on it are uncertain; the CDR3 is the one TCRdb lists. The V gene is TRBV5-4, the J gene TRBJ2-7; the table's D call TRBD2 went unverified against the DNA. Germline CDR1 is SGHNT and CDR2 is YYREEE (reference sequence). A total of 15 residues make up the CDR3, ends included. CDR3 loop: CASSSSGLVSYEQYF.

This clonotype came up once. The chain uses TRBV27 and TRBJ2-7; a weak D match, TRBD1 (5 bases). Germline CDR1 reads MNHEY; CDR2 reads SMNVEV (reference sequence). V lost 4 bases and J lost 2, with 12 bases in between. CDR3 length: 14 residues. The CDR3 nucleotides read TGTGCCAGCAGTTGGGCCGACAGAACCTACGAGCAGTACTTC. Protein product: CASSWADRTYEQYF.

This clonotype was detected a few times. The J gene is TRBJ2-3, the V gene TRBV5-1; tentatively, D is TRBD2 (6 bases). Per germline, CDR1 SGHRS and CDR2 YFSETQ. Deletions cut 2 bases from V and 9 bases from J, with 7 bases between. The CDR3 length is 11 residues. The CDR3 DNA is TGCGCCAGCAGCTTTGCGGGGACGCAGTATTTT. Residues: CASSFAGTQYF.

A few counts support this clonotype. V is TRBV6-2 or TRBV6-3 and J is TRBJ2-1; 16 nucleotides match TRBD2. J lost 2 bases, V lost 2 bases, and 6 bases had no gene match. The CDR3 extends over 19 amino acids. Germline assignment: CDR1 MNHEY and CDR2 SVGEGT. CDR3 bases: TGTGCCAGCAGTTACCCGATGGGACTAGCGGGAGGGGCCTACAATGAGCAGTTCTTC. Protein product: CASSYPMGLAGGAYNEQFF.

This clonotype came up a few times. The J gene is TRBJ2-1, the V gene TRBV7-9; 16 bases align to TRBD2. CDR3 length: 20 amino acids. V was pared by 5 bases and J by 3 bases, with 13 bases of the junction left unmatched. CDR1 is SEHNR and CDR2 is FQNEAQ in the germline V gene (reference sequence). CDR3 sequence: CASSTMTGTSGRDIYNEQFF. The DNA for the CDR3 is TGTGCCAGCAGCACGATGACCGGGACTAGCGGGAGGGATATCTACAATGAGCAGTTCTTC. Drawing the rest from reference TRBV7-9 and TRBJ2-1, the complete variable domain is DTGVSQNPRHKITKRGQNVTFRCDPISEHNRLYWYRQTLGQGPEFLTYFQNEAQLEKSRLLSDRFSAERPKGSFSTLEIQRTEQGDSAMYLCASSTMTGTSGRDIYNEQFFGPGTRLTVL.

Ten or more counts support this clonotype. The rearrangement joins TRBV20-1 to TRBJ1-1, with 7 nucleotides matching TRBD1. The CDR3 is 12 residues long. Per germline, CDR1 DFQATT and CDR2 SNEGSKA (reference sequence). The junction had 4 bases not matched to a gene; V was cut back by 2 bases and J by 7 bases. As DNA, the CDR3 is TGCAGTGCTAGAACTCAGGGGGTTGAAGCTTTCTTT. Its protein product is CSARTQGVEAFF.

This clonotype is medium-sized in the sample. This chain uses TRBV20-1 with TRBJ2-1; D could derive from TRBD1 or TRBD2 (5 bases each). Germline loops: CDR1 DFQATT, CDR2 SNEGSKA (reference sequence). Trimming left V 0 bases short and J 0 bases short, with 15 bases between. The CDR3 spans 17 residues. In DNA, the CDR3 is TGCAGTGCTAGAGATTTCGAGCGGACAAGCTCCTACAATGAGCAGTTCTTC. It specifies CSARDFERTSSYNEQFF.

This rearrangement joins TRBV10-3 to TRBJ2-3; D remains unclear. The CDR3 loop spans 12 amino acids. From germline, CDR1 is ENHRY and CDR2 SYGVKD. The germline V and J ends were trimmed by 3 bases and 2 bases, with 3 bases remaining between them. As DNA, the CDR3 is TGTGCCATCAGTGATACCACAGATACGCAGTATTTT. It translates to CAISDTTDTQYF.

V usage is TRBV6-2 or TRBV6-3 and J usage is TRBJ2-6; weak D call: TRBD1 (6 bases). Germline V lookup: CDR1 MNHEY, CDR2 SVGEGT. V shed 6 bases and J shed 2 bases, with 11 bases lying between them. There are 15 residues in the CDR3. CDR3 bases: TGTGCCAGCAGCCTACAGGGAACTGGGGCCAACGTCCTGACTTTC. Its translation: CASSLQGTGANVLTF.

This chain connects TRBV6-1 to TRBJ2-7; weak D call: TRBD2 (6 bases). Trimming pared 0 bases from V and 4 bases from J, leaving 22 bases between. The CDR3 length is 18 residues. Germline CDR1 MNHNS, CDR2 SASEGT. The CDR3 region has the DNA TGTGCCAGCAGTGAAGCGTTTATAGCGGCTTGGGAATCTTACGAGCAGTACTTC. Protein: CASSEAFIAAWESYEQYF.